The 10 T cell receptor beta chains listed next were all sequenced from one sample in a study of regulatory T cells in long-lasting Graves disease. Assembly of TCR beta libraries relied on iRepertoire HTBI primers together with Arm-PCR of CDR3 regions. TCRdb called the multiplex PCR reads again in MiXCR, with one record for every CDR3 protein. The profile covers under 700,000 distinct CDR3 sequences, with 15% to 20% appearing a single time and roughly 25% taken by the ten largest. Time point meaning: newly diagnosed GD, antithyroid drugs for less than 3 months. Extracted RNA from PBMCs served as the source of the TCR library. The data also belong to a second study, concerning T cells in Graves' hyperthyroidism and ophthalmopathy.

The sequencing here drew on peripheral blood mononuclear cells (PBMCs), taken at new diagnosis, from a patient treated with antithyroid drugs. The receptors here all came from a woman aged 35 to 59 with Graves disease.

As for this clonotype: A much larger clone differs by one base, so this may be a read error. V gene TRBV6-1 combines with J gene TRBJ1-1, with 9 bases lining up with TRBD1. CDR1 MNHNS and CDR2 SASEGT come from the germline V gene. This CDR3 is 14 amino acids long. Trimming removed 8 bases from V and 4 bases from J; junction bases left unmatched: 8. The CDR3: CASEDRGKITEAFF. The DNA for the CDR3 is TGTGCCAGCGAAGACAGGGGGAAAATCACTGAAGCTTTCTTT.

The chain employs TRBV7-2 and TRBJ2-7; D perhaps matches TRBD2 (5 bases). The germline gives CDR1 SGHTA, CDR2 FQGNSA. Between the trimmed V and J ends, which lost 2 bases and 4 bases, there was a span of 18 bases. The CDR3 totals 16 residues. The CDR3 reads CASSLSEGRKRYEQYF. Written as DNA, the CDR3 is TGTGCCAGCAGCTTAAGTGAGGGCAGGAAGAGGTACGAGCAGTACTTC.

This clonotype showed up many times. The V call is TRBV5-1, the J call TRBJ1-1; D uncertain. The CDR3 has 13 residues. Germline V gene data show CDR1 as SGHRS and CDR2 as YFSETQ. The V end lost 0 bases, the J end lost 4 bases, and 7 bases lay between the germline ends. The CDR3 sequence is CASSLAPGTEAFF. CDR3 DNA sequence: TGCGCCAGCAGCTTGGCCCCGGGCACTGAAGCTTTCTTT.

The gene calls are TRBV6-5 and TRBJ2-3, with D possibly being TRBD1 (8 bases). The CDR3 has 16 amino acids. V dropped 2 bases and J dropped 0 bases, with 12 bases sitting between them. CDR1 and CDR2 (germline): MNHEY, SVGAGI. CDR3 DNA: TGTGCCAGCAGTTACACAGGGGGGGGGAGCACAGATACGCAGTATTTT. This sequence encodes CASSYTGGGSTDTQYF.

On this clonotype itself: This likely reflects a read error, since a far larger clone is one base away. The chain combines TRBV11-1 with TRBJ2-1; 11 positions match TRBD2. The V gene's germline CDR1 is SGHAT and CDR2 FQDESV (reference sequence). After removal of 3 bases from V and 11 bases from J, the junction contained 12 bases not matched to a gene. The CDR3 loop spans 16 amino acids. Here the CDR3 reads CASSLAYISGGAQQFF. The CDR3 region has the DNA TGTGCCAGCAGCTTGGCCTATATTAGCGGGGGGGCCCAGCAGTTCTTC.

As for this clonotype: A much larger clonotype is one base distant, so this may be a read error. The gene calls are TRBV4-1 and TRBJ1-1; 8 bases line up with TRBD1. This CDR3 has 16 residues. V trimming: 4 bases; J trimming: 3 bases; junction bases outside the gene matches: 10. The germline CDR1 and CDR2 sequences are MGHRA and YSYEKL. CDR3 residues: CASSPTETGDDTEAFF. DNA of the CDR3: TGCGCCAGCAGCCCTACCGAGACAGGGGACGACACTGAAGCTTTCTTT.

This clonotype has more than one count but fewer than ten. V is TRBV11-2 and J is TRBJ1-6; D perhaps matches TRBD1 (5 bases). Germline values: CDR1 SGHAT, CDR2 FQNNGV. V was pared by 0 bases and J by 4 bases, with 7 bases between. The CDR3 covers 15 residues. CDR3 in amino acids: CASSLEGGYNSPLHF. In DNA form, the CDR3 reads TGTGCCAGCAGCTTAGAGGGGGGTTATAATTCACCCCTCCACTTT.

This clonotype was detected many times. CDR3 loop: CASSPQAYNQPQHF. CDR3 DNA: TGTGCCAGCAGTCCACAGGCTTACAATCAGCCCCAGCATTTT. V gene TRBV12-3 or TRBV12-4 combines with J gene TRBJ1-5, with D possibly TRBD1 on 5 matching bases. This CDR3 is built from 14 residues. The V end lost 5 bases, the J end lost 3 bases, and 11 bases lay between the germline ends.

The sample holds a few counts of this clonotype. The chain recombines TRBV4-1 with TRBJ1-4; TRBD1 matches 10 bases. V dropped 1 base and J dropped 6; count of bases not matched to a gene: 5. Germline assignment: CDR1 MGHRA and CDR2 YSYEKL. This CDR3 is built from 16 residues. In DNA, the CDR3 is TGCGCCAGCAGCCAAGCCCCCGGGACAGGGGATGAAAAACTGTTTTTT. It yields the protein CASSQAPGTGDEKLFF.

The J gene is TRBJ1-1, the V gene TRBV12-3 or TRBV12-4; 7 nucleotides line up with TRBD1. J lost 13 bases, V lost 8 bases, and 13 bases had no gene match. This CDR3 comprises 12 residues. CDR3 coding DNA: TGTGCCAGCTCCAACACAGGGGCCGGAGTTTTCTTT. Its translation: CASSNTGAGVFF.